The 22 T cell receptor beta chains below come from one sample, sequenced in a study of breast tumors, draining lymph nodes, adjacent tissues listed by TCRdb under 2016. The lymph node samples were taken from the axillary draining lymph nodes of breast cancer patients. The library was prepared using multiplex PCR. TCRdb shows the sequencer as Illumina HiSeq 2000. TCRdb handled the public reads itself, with Q25 trimming in fastp and clone calling in MiXCR, and kept productive beta chains. Every entry covers one CDR3 protein and lists the most common genes and DNA from its rows. The sample table contains 150,000 to 200,000 distinct CDR3 sequences; only one count was recorded for 30% to 35% of them. 3.5% to 4.5% of the sample is in the top ten clones. Sequencing was carried out using axillary lymph node tissue. The source is a female donor with breast cancer. Some clones in this sample may be carry-over from other donors' samples.

Details on this clonotype: This may be a read error: a much more frequent sequence differs by one nucleotide. The J gene is TRBJ1-5, the V gene TRBV11-2; possibly TRBD1 for D (5 bases). This CDR3 region has 13 residues. CDR1 SGHAT and CDR2 FQNNGV come from the germline V gene. The CDR3 sequence: CAGSLDWGLPQHF. CDR3 nucleotides: TGTGCCGGCAGCTTAGATTGGGGACTGCCCCAGCATTTT.

A few counts support this clonotype. The rearrangement uses TRBV3-1 and TRBJ2-1; 8 bases align to TRBD2. This CDR3 contains 14 residues. Looked up from germline, CDR1 is LGHDT and CDR2 is YNNKEL (reference sequence). V lost 2 bases, J lost 8 bases, and 5 bases stayed unmatched. The CDR3 sequence: CASSQPGTRHEQFF. DNA of the CDR3: TGTGCCAGCAGCCAACCCGGGACTAGACATGAGCAGTTCTTC.

The chain links TRBV7-2 to TRBJ2-4; D is unclear. The CDR3 has 14 residues. Trimming took 5 bases from V and 3 from J, leaving 11 bases between them. Germline assignment: CDR1 SGHTA and CDR2 FQGNSA. In DNA form, the CDR3 reads TGTGCCAGCAGCCCGTACATAAGCAAAAACATTCAGTACTTC. Translated, it gives CASSPYISKNIQYF.

This clonotype was counted at least ten times. The chain combines TRBV2 with TRBJ1-2; no definite D call. The germline V gene has CDR1 SNHLY and CDR2 FYNNEI. The V and J ends lost 7 bases and 2 bases respectively, with 8 bases between them. This CDR3 spans 12 amino acids. CDR3: CASKKENYGYTF. CDR3 nucleotide sequence: TGTGCCAGCAAGAAAGAGAACTATGGCTACACCTTC.

This clonotype was counted at least ten times. The V gene is TRBV30, the J gene TRBJ2-5, with 15 bases fitting TRBD2. CDR3 length equals 17 residues. V was pared by 2 bases and J by 1 base, with 5 bases of the junction left unmatched. The germline V gene encodes CDR1 GTSNPN and CDR2 SVGIG (reference sequence). The CDR3 sequence is CAWSRGTSGRLQETQYF. CDR3 coding DNA: TGTGCCTGGAGTAGGGGGACTAGCGGGAGGCTCCAAGAGACCCAGTACTTC.

This clonotype was seen only a few times. The chain uses TRBV6-1 and TRBJ1-3, with D perhaps TRBD1 (6 bases). The CDR3 length is 17 residues. Germline-derived CDR1 and CDR2 are MNHNS and SASEGT. The V and J ends lost 1 base and 6 bases respectively, with 19 bases between them. The CDR3 loop reads CASSEVTPGQGANTIYF. The CDR3, as DNA: TGTGCCAGCAGTGAAGTCACCCCGGGACAAGGAGCAAACACCATATATTTT.

Comment on this clonotype: Since no conserved phenylalanine or tryptophan closes the CDR3, a read error is the likely cause. The DNA is omitted, as the CDR3 cannot be located on it reliably, and the CDR3 follows TCRdb's listing. The chain uses TRBV6-4 and TRBJ2-6; the D call of TRBD1 is as the table states it, not checked on the DNA. The CDR3 sequence runs 10 residues, both termini included. Germline V gene sequence: CDR1 MRHNA, CDR2 SNTAGT. The CDR3 is CASKRQGADT.

As to this clonotype: A much larger clone lies a single base off, so this may be a read error. The chain couples TRBV7-8 to TRBJ2-1, with a possible D match to TRBD2 (6 bases). The CDR3 is made up of 15 amino acids. Trimming took 3 bases from V and 6 from J, leaving 15 bases between them. CDR1 SGHVS and CDR2 FQNEAQ come from the germline V gene. CDR3 sequence: CASSLVIAERNEQFF. As DNA, the CDR3 is TGTGCCAGCAGCTTGGTTATAGCGGAACGCAATGAGCAGTTCTTC.

This clonotype was seen many times. The chain joins TRBV12-3 or TRBV12-4 to TRBJ2-5; tentative D call: TRBD2 (6 bases). Trimming took 5 bases from V and 3 from J, leaving 10 bases between them. The CDR3 spans 13 residues. CDR3 sequence: CASSRDFEETQYF. In DNA, the CDR3 is TGTGCCAGCAGTCGGGACTTCGAAGAGACCCAGTACTTC.

This clonotype was seen only a few times. The rearrangement links TRBV6-2 or TRBV6-3 to TRBJ2-7; 7 bases match TRBD1. The length of the CDR3 is 14 residues. Trimming took 7 bases from V and 4 from J; bases not matched to a gene: 10. CDR1 and CDR2 from the germline V gene are MNHEY and SVGEGT. CDR3 region: CASNSDRASYEQYF. The DNA of the CDR3 is TGTGCCAGCAATTCCGACAGGGCTTCGTACGAGCAGTACTTC.

This clonotype was counted many times. The rearrangement uses TRBV5-5 and TRBJ2-7; TRBD2 matches 8 bases. Germline V gene sequence: CDR1 SGHKS, CDR2 YYEKEE (reference sequence). The CDR3 has 13 amino acids. Losses at the gene ends were 4 bases for V and 2 bases for J; bases not matched to a gene: 2. In nucleotides, the CDR3 is TGTGCCAGCAGCCCGACTAGCGCCTACGAGCAGTACTTC. This translates into CASSPTSAYEQYF.

In the case of this clonotype: At one end, the junction sequence differs from germline, possibly due to a read error. The V call is TRBV30, the J call TRBJ2-3; D remains unclear. The CDR3 loop spans 14 amino acids. Germline CDR1 GTSNPN, CDR2 SVGIG (reference sequence). The CDR3 sequence is CAWSVGSRTDTHYF. Written as DNA, the CDR3 is TGTGCCTGGAGTGTAGGCAGCCGCACAGATACGCATTATTTT.

In its sample, this clonotype was seen many times. This chain uses TRBV24-1 with TRBJ1-5; no clear D gene. V lost 3 bases and J lost 0, with 8 bases in between. Germline V gene data show CDR1 as KGHDR and CDR2 as SFDVKD. The CDR3 sequence is 15 residues long. Here the CDR3 reads CATSDGGDSNQPQHF. CDR3 nucleotide sequence: TGTGCCACCAGTGATGGTGGGGATAGCAATCAGCCCCAGCATTTT.

This clonotype was detected only a few times. A much larger clone sits a single nucleotide away, making a read error possible. V usage is TRBV7-6 and J usage is TRBJ1-3; TRBD1 matches 10 bases. Per the germline V gene, CDR1 is SGHVS and CDR2 is FNYEAQ. The CDR3 is 12 amino acids. Trimming at V came to 11 bases and at J to 4 bases, leaving 2 bases not matched to a gene. CDR3 amino acids: CAGTGAGNTIYF. The CDR3 DNA reads TGTGCCGGGACAGGGGCGGGAAACACCATATATTTT.

A note on this clonotype: The conserved final phenylalanine or tryptophan is absent from the CDR3, which likely points to a read error. The chain couples TRBV29-1 to TRBJ2-2; D not resolved. CDR1 and CDR2 from the germline V gene are SQVTM and ANQGSEA. The CDR3 sequence is 16 residues long. CDR3 sequence reads: CSAEVSPTLRTGELFL. Here the CDR3 DNA reads TGCAGCGCTGAAGTCTCCCCTACATTAAGAACCGGGGAGCTGTTTCTT.

This clonotype was seen at least ten times. The J gene is TRBJ2-7, the V gene TRBV7-9, with 13 bases matching TRBD2. The CDR3 spans 16 residues. Germline trimming cut 4 bases from V and 5 bases from J; bases unmatched to any gene: 8. The germline gives CDR1 SEHNR, CDR2 FQNEAQ (reference sequence). CDR3 DNA sequence: TGTGCCAGCAGCTGGGGTCGGACTAGCGGGAGCGACGAGCAGTACTTC. It is translated as CASSWGRTSGSDEQYF.

The table lists this clonotype with a few counts. The rearrangement joins TRBV7-6 to TRBJ2-1; 11 positions agree with TRBD2. The CDR3 loop spans 18 amino acids. With 5 bases clipped from V and 14 bases from J, the junction kept 23 bases outside the gene matches. Germline V CDR1 and CDR2: SGHVS, FNYEAQ. The DNA for the CDR3 is TGTGCCAGCAGCACCCACCCGACTAGCGGGATATCTCCCCGGTGGAAGTTCTTC. This encodes CASSTHPTSGISPRWKFF. Combining the CDR3 with reference TRBV7-6 and TRBJ2-1 gives the whole variable domain GAGVSQSPRYKVTKRGQDVALRCDPISGHVSLYWYRQALGQGPEFLTYFNYEAQQDKSGLPNDRFSAERPEGSISTLTIQRTEQRDSAMYRCASSTHPTSGISPRWKFFGPGTRLTVL.

This clonotype was counted many times. This chain links TRBV5-8 with TRBJ1-2; D is possibly TRBD1 (6 bases). This CDR3 spans 12 amino acids. The V gene's germline CDR1 is SGHTS and CDR2 YDEGEE. The V end was cut by 6 bases, the J end by 6 bases, with 12 bases between. The CDR3: CASTGRTDGYTF. The CDR3 DNA sequence: TGTGCCAGCACTGGTAGGACAGATGGCTACACCTTC.

The chain recombines TRBV6-2 or TRBV6-3 with TRBJ1-2; D is possibly TRBD1 (6 bases). V dropped 5 bases and J dropped 4 bases, with 8 bases sitting between them. There are 12 residues in the CDR3. Germline lookup yields CDR1 MNHEY and CDR2 SVGEGT. The CDR3 sequence: CASSPRGYGYTF. The DNA for the CDR3 is TGTGCCAGCAGTCCCAGGGGCTATGGCTACACCTTC.

Comment on this clonotype: A junction boundary mismatches the germline segment, possibly from a read error. This chain connects TRBV6-6 to TRBJ1-5; D not certain. Germline CDR1 and CDR2: MNHNY and SVGAGI (reference sequence). The CDR3 has 15 residues. The CDR3 DNA follows: TGTGCCAGCAGTCACTCCGGGATGGGCAATCAGCCCCAGCATTTT. As protein: CASSHSGMGNQPQHF.

This clonotype occurred a few times. This chain joins TRBV18 and TRBJ1-2; TRBD1 matches 7 bases. With 3 bases clipped from V and 5 bases from J, the junction kept 9 bases outside the gene matches. This CDR3 has 15 residues. Germline V gene data show CDR1 as KGHSH and CDR2 as LQKENI. The CDR3 reads CASSPTLQGRYGYTF. In nucleotides, the CDR3 is TGTGCCAGCTCACCCACTTTACAGGGGAGGTATGGCTACACCTTC.

The chain links TRBV10-3 to TRBJ1-1; the D is unclear. The CDR3 runs 14 residues. Trimming shortened V by 2 bases and J by 1 base, and 8 bases separated the two germline ends. The germline V gene encodes CDR1 ENHRY and CDR2 SYGVKD. CDR3 protein: CAISEAQPNTEAFF. DNA for the CDR3: TGTGCCATCAGTGAGGCACAACCGAACACTGAAGCTTTCTTT.